Presented here are 8 T cell receptor beta chains from one specimen sequenced in a study of monozygotic twins with inflammatory bowel disease. Using the 5' RACE reads, TCRdb records one entry per CDR3 protein without DNA. The repertoire table contains roughly 170,000 distinct CDR3 sequences. The sample taken for sequencing was blood. The receptor source for this set is a human donor with ulcerative colitis or Crohn's disease, or a healthy co-twin of an affected twin (not recorded which).

This chain connects TRBV15 to TRBJ2-4; TCRdb indicates TRBD2, and absent DNA this call remains unverified. This CDR3 comprises 15 residues. Germline V gene data show CDR1 as LNHNV and CDR2 as YYDKDF (reference sequence). The CDR3 here is CATSNPRDPRDIQYF.

The chain joins TRBV10-3 to TRBJ2-3; without DNA, the TCRdb call of TRBD1 cannot be checked. This CDR3 is 15 amino acids long. The germline V gene has CDR1 ENHRY and CDR2 SYGVKD. The CDR3 protein is CAISVDRVRADTQYF.

The chain is built from TRBV30 and TRBJ1-1; TCRdb calls TRBD1, which cannot be checked without DNA. The CDR3 has 12 amino acids. The germline V gene encodes CDR1 GTSNPN and CDR2 SVGIG (reference sequence). The CDR3 here is CAWLGGTTEAFF.

The rearrangement uses TRBV3-1 and TRBJ1-4. The CDR3 length is 15 residues. Germline V CDR1 and CDR2: LGHDT, YNNKEL (reference sequence). This CDR3 reads CASSHPTKEAEKLFF.

The chain carries TRBV6-4 and TRBJ1-2. Germline CDR1 reads MRHNA; CDR2 reads SNTAGT. CDR3 length equals 15 residues. The chain's CDR3 is CASSVADGEGYGYTF.

This sequence joins TRBV20-1 and TRBJ2-7; TCRdb reports TRBD2, a call that lacks DNA to check it against. Per the germline V gene, CDR1 is DFQATT and CDR2 is SNEGSKA (reference sequence). The CDR3 has 15 amino acids. This CDR3 is CSAPKTSGRANEQYF.

The chain joins TRBV19 to TRBJ2-2; TCRdb returns TRBD2, unconfirmable since there is no DNA. Germline values: CDR1 LNHDA, CDR2 SQIVND (reference sequence). The CDR3 contains 14 residues. The CDR3 spells CASSKGRATGELFF. Full variable domain (missing parts from reference TRBV19 and TRBJ2-2): DGGITQSPKYLFRKEGQNVTLSCEQNLNHDAMYWYRQDPGQGLRLIYYSQIVNDFQKGDIAEGYSVSREKKESFPLTVTSAQKNPTAFYLCASSKGRATGELFFGEGSRLTVL.

The CDR3: CASSPGQGQFYEQYF. The V call is TRBV5-4, the J call TRBJ2-7; with no DNA, the TCRdb D assignment of TRBD1 cannot be verified. From germline, CDR1 is SGHNT and CDR2 YYREEE (reference sequence). This CDR3 has 15 amino acids.